The next 17 T cell receptor beta chains were all read from a single sample in a study of cytomegalovirus exposure and HLA in healthy donors. TCRdb keeps only in-frame clones here, not all; method: immunoSEQ multiplex PCR. The data contain more than 140,000 clones, about 88% of them singletons. The sample comprised PBMCs. Receptors were obtained from a woman under 30 in good health and CMV-seropositive.

The chain recombines TRBV4-1 with TRBJ2-2, with 7 bases matching TRBD1. Germline trimming cut 0 bases from V and 3 bases from J; bases unmatched to any gene: 10. Germline V gene lookup returns CDR1 MGHRA and CDR2 YSYEKL. The CDR3 loop spans 18 amino acids. DNA for the CDR3: TGCGCCAGCAGCCAAGATTGGTCGGGACAGCTCGACACCGGGGAGCTGTTTTTT. Translated: CASSQDWSGQLDTGELFF.

The rearrangement uses TRBV7-3 and TRBJ1-1, with TRBD1 matching 8 bases. V was clipped by 3 bases and J by 2 bases; unmatched bases: 5. The CDR3 is made up of 15 amino acids. The V gene's germline CDR1 is SGHTA and CDR2 FQGTGA. CDR3 bases: TGTGCCAGCAGCTTGGGGACAGGACCCAACACTGAAGCTTTCTTT. It yields the protein CASSLGTGPNTEAFF.

Notes on this clone: Other nucleotide sequences from this sample produce the same CDR3. The rearrangement joins TRBV20-1 to TRBJ2-3, with D unresolved. The V and J ends lost 0 bases and 5 bases respectively, with 3 bases between them. The CDR3 has 11 amino acids. Germline CDR1 is DFQATT and CDR2 is SNEGSKA (reference sequence). CDR3 sequence: CSARDRDTQYF. In DNA form, the CDR3 reads TGCAGTGCTAGAGACCGAGATACGCAGTATTTT.

This rearrangement joins TRBV7-2 to TRBJ1-1, with 7 bases identical to TRBD1. CDR3 length equals 13 residues. Germline CDR1 reads SGHTA; CDR2 reads FQGNSA. The J segment lost 10 bases and the V segment lost 0 bases, leaving 5 bases of the junction unmatched. The DNA of the CDR3 is TGTGCCAGCAGCTTAGCGGGTGACAGGGCAGCTTTCTTT. This codes for CASSLAGDRAAFF.

The chain uses TRBV11-3 and TRBJ2-3; no reliable D call. CDR1 is SGHNT and CDR2 is YENEEA in the germline V gene. The CDR3 totals 14 residues. The V end was cut by 1 base, the J end by 6 bases, with 11 bases between. The CDR3 region is CASSLGHPQDTQYF. For the CDR3, the DNA is TGTGCCAGCAGCTTAGGACACCCCCAGGATACGCAGTATTTT.

V usage is TRBV5-1 and J usage is TRBJ1-5, with a weak D call TRBD1 (5 bases). Germline V lookup: CDR1 SGHRS, CDR2 YFSETQ. Trimming removed 1 base from V and 7 bases from J, with 12 bases in between. The CDR3 length is 14 residues. In DNA form, the CDR3 reads TGCGCCAGCAGCTTGACGAGGGGAGGCCAGCCCCAGCATTTT. It is translated as CASSLTRGGQPQHF.

This chain links TRBV19 with TRBJ2-7; D unclear. The CDR3 has 14 amino acids. Germline assignment: CDR1 LNHDA and CDR2 SQIVND (reference sequence). V shed 1 base and J shed 7 bases, with 14 bases lying between them. CDR3 amino acids: CASSIGTKSREQYF. CDR3 nucleotide sequence: TGTGCCAGTAGTATAGGCACGAAGTCGAGAGAGCAGTACTTC. The whole variable domain, filled in from reference TRBV19 and TRBJ2-7, reads DGGITQSPKYLFRKEGQNVTLSCEQNLNHDAMYWYRQDPGQGLRLIYYSQIVNDFQKGDIAEGYSVSREKKESFPLTVTSAQKNPTAFYLCASSIGTKSREQYFGPGTRLTVT.

V and J are TRBV4-1 and TRBJ2-1; D is possibly TRBD1 (6 bases). Germline V gene sequence: CDR1 MGHRA, CDR2 YSYEKL. The CDR3 contains 15 residues. V lost 4 bases to trimming and J lost 5 bases, with 15 bases between them. CDR3 amino acids: CASSPLGAKDNEQFF. In DNA form, the CDR3 reads TGCGCCAGCAGCCCTTTGGGGGCCAAGGACAATGAGCAGTTCTTC.

The gene calls are TRBV25-1 and TRBJ2-5, with TRBD2 as a possible D gene (6 bases). Deletions cut 5 bases from V and 4 bases from J, with 14 bases between. CDR1 is MGHDK, CDR2 SYGVNS, per germline. The CDR3 consists of 14 residues. In nucleotides, the CDR3 is TGTGCCAGCAGTACCCGACTAGGGCTAGAGACCCAGTACTTC. Translated, it gives CASSTRLGLETQYF.

This rearrangement joins TRBV5-1 to TRBJ2-5, with 7 bases matching TRBD2. The ends lost 6 bases at V and 5 bases at J; junction bases unmatched: 7. CDR3 length: 13 residues. Germline V CDR1 and CDR2: SGHRS, YFSETQ. The CDR3 protein is CASTPGGPETQYF. CDR3 DNA sequence: TGCGCCAGCACCCCGGGAGGTCCTGAGACCCAGTACTTC.

V is TRBV5-1 and J is TRBJ2-2; 10 bases line up with TRBD2. After removal of 1 base from V and 1 base from J, the junction contained 7 bases not matched to a gene. Germline V lookup: CDR1 SGHRS, CDR2 YFSETQ. CDR3 length: 18 amino acids. In nucleotides, the CDR3 is TGCGCCAGCAGCTTGTCACTAGCGGGAAAGAGGAACACCGGGGAGCTGTTTTTT. It codes for CASSLSLAGKRNTGELFF. Filled out from reference TRBV5-1 and TRBJ2-2, the complete variable domain reads KAGVTQTPRYLIKTRGQQVTLSCSPISGHRSVSWYQQTPGQGLQFLFEYFSETQRNKGNFPGRFSGRQFSNSRSEMNVSTLELGDSALYLCASSLSLAGKRNTGELFFGEGSRLTVL.

The rearrangement joins TRBV14 to TRBJ2-3; 11 bases agree with TRBD1. The CDR3 runs to 15 residues. Per the germline V gene, CDR1 is SGHDN and CDR2 is FVKESK. The J segment lost 4 bases and the V segment lost 3 bases, leaving 3 bases of the junction unmatched. CDR3 sequence reads: CASSHPGQGADTQYF. The CDR3 DNA follows: TGTGCCAGCAGCCACCCGGGACAGGGGGCAGATACGCAGTATTTT. The full variable domain, rest sourced from reference TRBV14 and TRBJ2-3, is EAGVTQFPSHSVIEKGQTVTLRCDPISGHDNLYWYRRVMGKEIKFLLHFVKESKQDESGMPNNRFLAERTGGTYSTLKVQPAELEDSGVYFCASSHPGQGADTQYFGPGTRLTVL.

This clone has just one count. The CDR3 DNA reads as TGCGCCAGCAGCTTCGGGACAGTGAACTCCTACGAGCAGTACTTC. It codes for CASSFGTVNSYEQYF. The chain is built from TRBV5-1 and TRBJ2-7; 7 bases agree with TRBD1. V lost 2 bases to trimming and J lost 0 bases; unmatched junction nucleotides: 5. Germline V gene lookup returns CDR1 SGHRS and CDR2 YFSETQ. The CDR3 totals 15 residues.

V is TRBV6-1 and J is TRBJ1-1, with TRBD1 matching over 7 bases. Germline CDR1 reads MNHNS; CDR2 reads SASEGT. The CDR3 runs to 14 residues. The ends lost 6 bases at V and 4 bases at J; junction bases unmatched: 8. The CDR3 loop reads CASRDRDSFTEAFF. The CDR3 nucleotides read TGTGCCAGCAGGGACCGGGACAGCTTCACTGAAGCTTTCTTT.

The rearrangement uses TRBV30 and TRBJ1-3; D may be TRBD1 (5 bases). This CDR3 region has 15 residues. Trimming shortened V by 3 bases and J by 4 bases, and 16 bases separated the two germline ends. Germline-derived CDR1 and CDR2 are GTSNPN and SVGIG (reference sequence). CDR3 sequence reads: CAWRNLVGGGNTIYF. CDR3 DNA: TGTGCCTGGAGAAACTTGGTGGGGGGAGGAAACACCATATATTTT.

Only one count was recorded for this clone. V is TRBV28 and J is TRBJ2-3; tentatively, D is TRBD2 (5 bases). The CDR3 is made up of 16 amino acids. Germline V gene lookup returns CDR1 MDHEN and CDR2 SYDVKM. The ends were cut back, 1 base at V and 0 bases at J, with 11 bases in the middle. CDR3 in DNA: TGTGCCAGCAGTTTATTGGTTTCGGGGAGCACAGATACGCAGTATTTT. It translates to CASSLLVSGSTDTQYF. The complete variable domain, with remaining parts taken from reference TRBV28 and TRBJ2-3, reads DVKVTQSSRYLVKRTGEKVFLECVQDMDHENMFWYRQDPGLGLRLIYFSYDVKMKEKGDIPEGYSVSREKKERFSLILESASTNQTSMYLCASSLLVSGSTDTQYFGPGTRLTVL.

The chain recombines TRBV10-3 with TRBJ2-3; the D gene is possibly TRBD1 (7 bases). V was pared by 4 bases and J by 5 bases, with 16 bases between. This CDR3 spans 15 amino acids. The V gene's germline CDR1 is ENHRY and CDR2 SYGVKD. DNA of the CDR3: TGTGCCATCAGTGGCAGGGGGGAGCAAGGAGATACGCAGTATTTT. Translation gives CAISGRGEQGDTQYF.